This passage covers 8 T cell receptor beta chains from one sample sequenced in a study of T cells in tuberculosis. Sequenced by immunoSEQ multiplex PCR; TCRdb stores in-frame clones only, minus some. The repertoire holds tens of thousands of clones, with around 96% as singletons. The material sequenced was PBMCs. Source of these receptors: a donor aged 10-29 years with latent tuberculosis or without tuberculosis infection.

The rearrangement links TRBV30 to TRBJ1-1, with D possibly being TRBD1 (6 bases). CDR3 length: 13 residues. The germline CDR1 and CDR2 sequences are GTSNPN and SVGIG (reference sequence). CDR3 DNA: TGTGCTTTTAAGACAGGAGAGGTGACTGAAGCTTTCTTT. Its protein product is CAFKTGEVTEAFF. Complete variable domain (other parts from reference TRBV30 and TRBJ1-1): SQTIHQWPATLVQPVGSPLSLECTVEGTSNPNLYWYRQAAGRGLQLLFYSVGIGQISSEVPQNLSASRPQDRQFILSSKKLLLSDSGFYLCAFKTGEVTEAFFGQGTRLTVV.

The chain carries TRBV29-1 and TRBJ2-3, with 12 bases that match TRBD2. V shed 3 bases and J 1 base; nucleotides not matched to a gene: 14. This CDR3 has 19 residues. The germline V gene has CDR1 SQVTM and CDR2 ANQGSEA. The CDR3 spells CSVEGGLAGRGDGTDTQYF. For the CDR3, the DNA is TGCAGCGTTGAGGGTGGACTAGCGGGACGAGGTGATGGCACAGATACGCAGTATTTT.

This clone was observed once. This chain connects TRBV6-1 to TRBJ2-1, with a tentative D call TRBD2 (5 bases). With 2 bases removed from V and 8 bases from J, the gap between germline ends came to 7 bases. This CDR3 is 12 amino acids long. Germline-derived CDR1 and CDR2 are MNHNS and SASEGT. The DNA for the CDR3 is TGTGCCAGCAGTGAACTGGGAGATGAGCAGTTCTTC. Protein product: CASSELGDEQFF.

The chain recombines TRBV29-1 with TRBJ1-2; 9 bases fit TRBD1. Germline V gene sequence: CDR1 SQVTM, CDR2 ANQGSEA. The ends lost 4 bases at V and 4 bases at J; junction bases unmatched: 4. This CDR3 spans 13 amino acids. The CDR3, as DNA: TGCAGCGTTGTTCGACAGGGGGGCTATGGCTACACCTTC. This gives the protein CSVVRQGGYGYTF.

The CDR3 here is CATSSPRDTLYAYEQYF. In DNA form, the CDR3 reads TGTGCCACCAGCAGCCCACGGGACACCCTTTATGCCTACGAGCAGTACTTC. This chain links TRBV15 with TRBJ2-7; maybe TRBD1 (6 bases). The length of the CDR3 is 17 residues. Germline V lookup: CDR1 LNHNV, CDR2 YYDKDF (reference sequence). The V gene lost 3 bases and the J gene lost 2 bases, with 20 bases spanning the gap. The entire variable domain, with the rest obtained from reference TRBV15 and TRBJ2-7, is as follows: DAMVIQNPRYQVTQFGKPVTLSCSQTLNHNVMYWYQQKSSQAPKLLFHYYDKDFNNEADTPDNFQSRRPNTSFCFLDIRSPGLGDTAMYLCATSSPRDTLYAYEQYFGPGTRLTVT.

The chain has TRBV9 and TRBJ2-1; 8 bases align to TRBD2. Germline V CDR1 and CDR2: SGDLS, YYNGEE. This CDR3 spans 15 amino acids. Trimming at V came to 5 bases and at J to 7 bases, leaving 11 bases not matched to a gene. CDR3: CASSSRGAYGNEQFF. The CDR3 DNA sequence: TGTGCCAGCAGTTCGCGGGGGGCCTATGGAAATGAGCAGTTCTTC.

Only one count was recorded for this clone. The V and J genes are TRBV5-1 and TRBJ2-5; D possibly corresponds to TRBD2 (5 bases). The germline V and J ends were trimmed by 0 bases and 9 bases, with 15 bases remaining between them. CDR3 length: 14 amino acids. Germline V gene lookup returns CDR1 SGHRS and CDR2 YFSETQ. The CDR3 loop reads CASSLDLDNGAQYF. The CDR3 coding sequence is TGCGCCAGCAGCTTGGATCTGGATAACGGGGCCCAGTACTTC.

CDR3 nucleotide sequence: TGTGCCAGCAGTGGACTATCCTGGGGTGTCAGCACAGATACGCAGTATTTT. Amino acids: CASSGLSWGVSTDTQYF. The chain couples TRBV6-1 to TRBJ2-3; maybe TRBD2 (5 bases). Trimming took 4 bases from V and 0 from J, leaving 17 bases between them. This CDR3 is 17 amino acids long. CDR1 is MNHNS, CDR2 SASEGT, per germline.